The 32 T cell receptor beta chains below were found in one sample sequenced in a study of blood T cells in healthy people across ages. Next came a second PCR, run for roughly 6 to 11 cycles, which used a sample-barcoded 5' primer along with a J-beta primer mix. Using its own MiXCR run on the 5' RACE reads, TCRdb lists one record per CDR3 protein. The sample carries about a million distinct CDR3 sequences, approximately 50% recorded once. The specimen sequenced was blood. The receptors come from a woman in her fifties or sixties in good health.

The genes are TRBV12-3 or TRBV12-4 and TRBJ2-1; either TRBD1 or TRBD2 may fit D (5 bases each). Trimming took 2 bases from V and 10 from J, leaving 15 bases between them. CDR3 length: 14 amino acids. The DNA for the CDR3 is TGTGCCAGCAGTTTATCGGGACGACTTTACGAGCAGTTCTTC. Translation: CASSLSGRLYEQFF.

With regard to this clonotype: A much larger clone lies a single base off, so this may be a read error. This chain uses TRBV29-1 with TRBJ2-5, with no clear D. V lost 5 bases and J lost 3, with 16 bases in between. CDR3 length: 14 residues. The germline gives CDR1 SQVTM, CDR2 ANQGSEA. The chain's CDR3 is CSVLLTRAKETQYF. DNA of the CDR3: TGCAGCGTTTTGCTCACTCGGGCCAAAGAGACCCAGTACTTC.

The chain couples TRBV7-9 to TRBJ2-7, with 7 nucleotides matching TRBD1. Germline CDR1 is SEHNR and CDR2 is FQNEAQ (reference sequence). V trimming: 5 bases; J trimming: 2 bases; junction bases outside the gene matches: 9. This CDR3 comprises 15 residues. CDR3 nucleotide sequence: TGTGCCAGCAGCCCCAGGGTCCAGGGGGCCTACGAGCAGTACTTC. Protein sequence: CASSPRVQGAYEQYF.

There are a few counts of this clonotype. This rearrangement joins TRBV28 to TRBJ2-3; 13 nucleotides agree with TRBD2. The CDR3 spans 16 residues. The ends lost 8 bases at V and 3 bases at J; junction bases unmatched: 8. Germline V gene lookup returns CDR1 MDHEN and CDR2 SYDVKM. CDR3 amino acids: CASQLAGGPPTDTQYF. CDR3 bases: TGTGCCAGCCAACTAGCGGGAGGGCCGCCTACAGATACGCAGTATTTT. The full variable domain, rest sourced from reference TRBV28 and TRBJ2-3, is DVKVTQSSRYLVKRTGEKVFLECVQDMDHENMFWYRQDPGLGLRLIYFSYDVKMKEKGDIPEGYSVSREKKERFSLILESASTNQTSMYLCASQLAGGPPTDTQYFGPGTRLTVL.

This clonotype has only a few counts. A much larger clone differs by one base, so this may be a read error. The chain couples TRBV13 to TRBJ2-7; 8 nucleotides line up with TRBD1. This CDR3 is built from 14 residues. Germline V gene data show CDR1 as PRHDT and CDR2 as FYEKMQ (reference sequence). With 4 bases clipped from V and 2 bases from J, the junction kept 4 bases outside the gene matches. CDR3: CASSWSRGPYEQYF. CDR3 sequence (DNA): TGTGCCAGCAGCTGGAGCAGGGGGCCCTACGAGCAGTACTTC.

Here the CDR3 reads CSVEGLHPTDTQYF. In DNA, the CDR3 is TGCAGCGTTGAAGGACTACACCCCACAGATACGCAGTATTTT. The chain couples TRBV29-1 to TRBJ2-3, with D possibly being TRBD2 (5 bases). CDR1 is SQVTM, CDR2 ANQGSEA, per germline. Trimming shortened V by 1 base and J by 2 bases, and 10 bases separated the two germline ends. The CDR3 is made up of 14 amino acids.

The chain links TRBV4-1 to TRBJ2-2, with D hard to call. There are 14 residues in the CDR3. Between the trimmed V and J ends, which lost 6 bases and 8 bases, there was a span of 16 bases. CDR1 MGHRA and CDR2 YSYEKL come from the germline V gene. The CDR3 nucleotides read TGCGCCAGCAGTCTGGCAGCCACTGGGGGGGAGCTGTTTTTT. Translated, it gives CASSLAATGGELFF.

This chain connects TRBV3-1 to TRBJ2-3; tentatively, D is TRBD2 (6 bases). The V end lost 3 bases, the J end lost 0 bases, and 10 bases lay between the germline ends. Germline-derived CDR1 and CDR2 are LGHDT and YNNKEL (reference sequence). The CDR3 extends over 15 amino acids. This CDR3 is CASSHSGTSTDTQYF. In DNA form, the CDR3 reads TGTGCCAGCAGCCATAGCGGTACTAGCACAGATACGCAGTATTTT.

This rearrangement joins TRBV6-6 to TRBJ2-1; possibly TRBD1 for D (6 bases). Germline V gene data show CDR1 as MNHNY and CDR2 as SVGAGI (reference sequence). The CDR3 contains 13 residues. The V and J ends lost 5 bases and 8 bases respectively, with 13 bases between them. Here the CDR3 reads CASSPRQAHEQFF. Written as DNA, the CDR3 is TGTGCCAGCAGTCCCCGACAGGCCCATGAGCAGTTCTTC.

This clonotype showed up just a few times. This chain connects TRBV5-1 to TRBJ2-3, with 7 bases lining up with TRBD1. Looked up from germline, CDR1 is SGHRS and CDR2 is YFSETQ. This CDR3 has 14 residues. After removal of 9 bases from V and 2 bases from J, the junction contained 9 bases not matched to a gene. The CDR3 coding sequence is TGCGCCACTAAGTGGACAGGCGACACAGATACGCAGTATTTT. This codes for CATKWTGDTDTQYF.

This clonotype was detected a few times. This chain connects TRBV7-2 to TRBJ2-3; TRBD1 matches 7 bases. V was pared by 5 bases and J by 1 base, with 6 bases of the junction left unmatched. The CDR3 is 15 residues long. Germline V lookup: CDR1 SGHTA, CDR2 FQGNSA. For the CDR3, the DNA is TGTGCCAGCAGCCAAACAGGGGTCGGCACAGATACGCAGTATTTT. This encodes CASSQTGVGTDTQYF.

The chain combines TRBV7-8 with TRBJ1-4; D perhaps matches TRBD1 (5 bases). The CDR3 covers 16 residues. CDR1 is SGHVS, CDR2 FQNEAQ, per germline. V lost 2 bases and J lost 7, with 17 bases in between. The CDR3 DNA sequence: TGTGCCAGCAGCTTAAGTCAGGGCTTCGGCGTTGAAAAACTGTTTTTT. It specifies CASSLSQGFGVEKLFF.

V is TRBV13 and J is TRBJ2-7; D gene unclear. V lost 5 bases to trimming and J lost 5 bases, with 19 bases between them. Per the germline V gene, CDR1 is PRHDT and CDR2 is FYEKMQ (reference sequence). CDR3 length: 15 residues. The CDR3 sequence is CASSVRAPGQDEQYF. DNA of the CDR3: TGTGCCAGCAGCGTCCGGGCCCCGGGCCAGGACGAGCAGTACTTC.

The chain combines TRBV7-9 with TRBJ2-2; a weak D match, TRBD1 (6 bases). The CDR3 sequence is 13 residues long. CDR1 and CDR2 (germline): SEHNR, FQNEAQ (reference sequence). Trimming took off 10 bases at V and 0 bases at J, with 9 bases between the two ends. DNA of the CDR3: TGTGCCACTGGACAGTCGAACACCGGGGAGCTGTTTTTT. Amino acids: CATGQSNTGELFF.

The chain is built from TRBV4-2 and TRBJ2-7; the match to TRBD2 covers 11 bases. The CDR3 contains 17 residues. CDR1 is LGHNA, CDR2 YNFKEQ, per germline. V dropped 5 bases and J dropped 2; count of bases not matched to a gene: 11. CDR3 sequence: CASSRTRTSGPPYEQYF. The CDR3 nucleotides are TGTGCCAGCAGCAGGACCCGGACTAGCGGGCCACCCTACGAGCAGTACTTC.

This clonotype came up a few times. The chain has TRBV6-2 or TRBV6-3 and TRBJ1-2; the D is unclear. Germline values: CDR1 MNHEY, CDR2 SVGEGT. The CDR3 sequence is 14 residues long. The V end was cut by 2 bases, the J end by 1 base, with 8 bases between. In DNA form, the CDR3 reads TGTGCCAGCAGTTACAGGCCAAATAACTATGGCTACACCTTC. It yields the protein CASSYRPNNYGYTF.

The V call is TRBV20-1, the J call TRBJ2-1; D gene ambiguous. The V and J ends lost 2 bases and 0 bases respectively, with 11 bases between them. The germline V gene encodes CDR1 DFQATT and CDR2 SNEGSKA (reference sequence). CDR3 size: 15 residues. The CDR3 loop reads CSARSPGGSYNEQFF. CDR3 coding DNA: TGCAGTGCTAGAAGCCCCGGTGGCTCCTACAATGAGCAGTTCTTC.

The rearrangement links TRBV6-1 to TRBJ2-7; 9 bases are a match to TRBD1. CDR1 MNHNS and CDR2 SASEGT come from the germline V gene. The ends lost 2 bases at V and 4 bases at J; junction bases unmatched: 6. This CDR3 comprises 15 residues. DNA of the CDR3: TGTGCCAGCAGTGAATGGGACAGGGAACAGTACGAGCAGTACTTC. Protein product: CASSEWDREQYEQYF.

This clonotype was detected a few times. The V call is TRBV20-1, the J call TRBJ2-5; 9 bases agree with TRBD2. With 3 bases clipped from V and 2 bases from J, the junction kept 7 bases outside the gene matches. In germline, CDR1 is DFQATT, CDR2 SNEGSKA (reference sequence). The CDR3 runs 15 residues. In nucleotides, the CDR3 is TGCAGTGCTAGTTGGCTAGCGGGAAAACAAGAGACCCAGTACTTC. Protein: CSASWLAGKQETQYF.

This clonotype has more than one count but fewer than ten. The chain is built from TRBV2 and TRBJ2-7; tentative D call: TRBD2 (6 bases). The DNA end is a closer match to TRBJ2-5, so the J assignment may be wrong. Germline-derived CDR1 and CDR2 are SNHLY and FYNNEI. The CDR3 is 12 residues long. The CDR3 DNA sequence: TGTGCCAGCAGACGGAGGGTCGAGACCCAGTACTTC. This gives the protein CASRRRVETQYF.

The gene calls are TRBV30 and TRBJ2-3; 9 bases are a match to TRBD2. V lost 6 bases to trimming and J lost 4 bases; unmatched junction nucleotides: 8. CDR1 and CDR2 from the germline V gene are GTSNPN and SVGIG (reference sequence). This CDR3 has 14 amino acids. The CDR3 loop reads CACQGSGSADTQYF. As DNA, the CDR3 is TGTGCCTGTCAGGGTAGCGGGAGTGCAGATACGCAGTATTTT.

This clonotype was counted only a few times. This chain connects TRBV12-3 or TRBV12-4 to TRBJ2-3, with unresolved D. CDR3 length: 14 amino acids. Trimming shortened V by 7 bases and J by 2 bases, and 13 bases separated the two germline ends. The CDR3 DNA follows: TGTGCCAGCAATGCAAGAGCCTTCACAGATACGCAGTATTTT. Translation gives CASNARAFTDTQYF.

V gene TRBV3-1 combines with J gene TRBJ2-5; TRBD2 matches 10 bases. CDR3 length: 15 amino acids. Germline loops: CDR1 LGHDT, CDR2 YNNKEL (reference sequence). Trimming cost V 4 bases and J 4 bases; bases outside gene matches: 6. DNA for the CDR3: TGTGCCAGCAGCCCTTGGACTAGCGGAACAGAGACCCAGTACTTC. As protein: CASSPWTSGTETQYF.

This clonotype was seen a handful of times. The V and J genes are TRBV20-1 and TRBJ2-3, with a weak D call TRBD2 (6 bases). V gave up 0 bases and J gave up 0 bases, with 10 bases separating them. This CDR3 has 15 amino acids. CDR1 is DFQATT and CDR2 is SNEGSKA in the germline V gene (reference sequence). CDR3 loop: CSARDQSGSTDTQYF. The CDR3 bases are TGCAGTGCTAGAGATCAGAGCGGGAGCACAGATACGCAGTATTTT.

Comment on this clonotype: Compared with germline, one end of the junction differs, possibly owing to a read error. V usage is TRBV20-1 and J usage is TRBJ2-7; D possibly corresponds to TRBD1 (6 bases). This CDR3 region has 15 residues. From germline, CDR1 is DFQATT and CDR2 SNEGSKA (reference sequence). In DNA form, the CDR3 reads TGCAGTGCTAGAGATCGGCTTGGACAGACCTATGAGCAGTACTTC. Translation gives CSARDRLGQTYEQYF.

This clonotype has only one observation. The V and J genes are TRBV28 and TRBJ2-5, with D unclear. The germline V gene encodes CDR1 MDHEN and CDR2 SYDVKM. CDR3 length equals 14 residues. V was cut by 7 bases and J by 0 bases, with 12 bases left in between. CDR3: CASKHNKNQETQYF. Here the CDR3 DNA reads TGTGCCAGCAAACACAATAAGAACCAAGAGACCCAGTACTTC.

The chain carries TRBV24-1 and TRBJ2-6, with D possibly TRBD1 on 6 matching bases. The V gene lost 4 bases and the J gene lost 4 bases, with 10 bases spanning the gap. CDR1 is KGHDR, CDR2 SFDVKD, per germline. This CDR3 is built from 15 residues. CDR3 DNA sequence: TGTGCCACCAGTGAAACAGGGCTAGGGGCCAACGTCCTGACTTTC. The encoded protein is CATSETGLGANVLTF.

With respect to this clonotype: Compared with germline, one end of the junction differs, possibly owing to a read error. CDR3 sequence: CAGSLWDREYNEQFF. The CDR3 DNA sequence: TGTGCCGGCAGTTTGTGGGACAGGGAGTACAATGAGCAGTTCTTC. The gene calls are TRBV27 and TRBJ2-1; 9 bases match TRBD1. The germline V gene encodes CDR1 MNHEY and CDR2 SMNVEV (reference sequence). This CDR3 comprises 15 residues.

The CDR3: CASSPLAGGVYEQYF. The CDR3 coding sequence is TGTGCCAGCAGCCCTCTAGCGGGAGGGGTCTACGAGCAGTACTTC. The genes are TRBV12-3 or TRBV12-4 and TRBJ2-7; TRBD2 agrees at 12 bases. Trimming cost V 6 bases and J 3 bases; bases outside gene matches: 6. This CDR3 spans 15 amino acids.

This chain connects TRBV27 to TRBJ1-5, with a possible D match to TRBD1 (6 bases). Trimming shortened V by 5 bases and J by 9 bases, and 17 bases separated the two germline ends. CDR1 and CDR2 (germline): MNHEY, SMNVEV (reference sequence). This CDR3 region has 14 residues. The CDR3 region has the DNA TGTGCCAGCAGTCCCGGACAGTGGTCTGGGCCCCAGCATTTT. It is translated as CASSPGQWSGPQHF.

Only a few counts were recorded for this clonotype. The gene calls are TRBV10-3 and TRBJ2-5, with TRBD2 matching over 7 bases. The CDR3 has 13 residues. CDR1 and CDR2 (germline): ENHRY, SYGVKD. The ends lost 6 bases at V and 2 bases at J; junction bases unmatched: 3. CDR3 nucleotides: TGTGCCATCAGGTCACTAGCGCAAGAGACCCAGTACTTC. Protein: CAIRSLAQETQYF.

This rearrangement joins TRBV13 to TRBJ2-2, with D unclear. V gave up 5 bases and J gave up 0 bases, with 13 bases separating them. This CDR3 has 16 residues. The germline CDR1 and CDR2 sequences are PRHDT and FYEKMQ (reference sequence). The CDR3 is CASSRAGITNTGELFF. DNA of the CDR3: TGTGCCAGCAGCCGGGCCGGCATAACGAACACCGGGGAGCTGTTTTTT.